Below are 24 T cell receptor beta chains sequenced from a single sample in a study of CD8+ T cells in alopecia areata. cDNA reverse transcribed from extracted RNA served as the sequencing template. The data were produced by immunoSEQ multiplex PCR, yet TCRdb's version contains in-frame clones alone and is incomplete. The top ten hold under 7.5% of the sample, which has approximately 120,000 clones, approximately 60% seen once. Treatment noted: oral pan-JAK inhibitor, 5-10 mg twice daily. The sample consisted of CD4+ T cells sorted from blood, taken at week 4, from a patient treated with tofacitinib. These receptors came from a human donor with alopecia areata.

The chain combines TRBV11-2 with TRBJ2-1; no firm D call. The CDR3 is 11 amino acids. V lost 5 bases, J lost 10 bases, and 9 bases lay in between. In germline, CDR1 is SGHAT, CDR2 FQNNGV. The CDR3 region is CASSAGWEQFF. CDR3 DNA sequence: TGTGCCAGCAGCGCCGGGTGGGAGCAGTTCTTC.

J is TRBJ2-5 and V is TRBV30; D possibly matches TRBD1 or TRBD2 (6 bases each). Trimming left V 0 bases short and J 5 bases short, with 10 bases between. Germline V gives CDR1 GTSNPN, CDR2 SVGIG (reference sequence). The CDR3 covers 13 residues. The CDR3: CAWSVGGGETQYF. The CDR3 nucleotides are TGTGCCTGGAGTGTCGGGGGCGGGGAGACCCAGTACTTC.

The J gene is TRBJ2-1, the V gene TRBV10-3, with 11 bases aligning to TRBD2. Trimming took 3 bases from V and 5 from J; bases not matched to a gene: 0. CDR1 and CDR2 (germline): ENHRY, SYGVKD. CDR3 length: 14 amino acids. CDR3: CAISDSGRDNEQFF. In DNA, the CDR3 is TGTGCCATCAGTGATAGCGGGAGGGACAATGAGCAGTTCTTC.

This clone was observed a few times. J is TRBJ1-5 and V is TRBV6-6; D is unclear. The CDR3 totals 13 residues. V lost 3 bases and J lost 4, with 7 bases in between. From germline, CDR1 is MNHNY and CDR2 SVGAGI (reference sequence). CDR3 nucleotides: TGTGCCAGCAGTTATGGGCCAAATCAGCCCCAGCATTTT. This gives the protein CASSYGPNQPQHF.

This clone was counted only a few times. The rearrangement uses TRBV27 and TRBJ2-6; no clear D gene. The CDR3 spans 16 residues. Between the trimmed V and J ends, which lost 8 bases and 0 bases, there was a span of 14 bases. Germline lookup yields CDR1 MNHEY and CDR2 SMNVEV (reference sequence). The CDR3 loop is CASRSLTFSGANVLTF. The CDR3, as DNA: TGTGCCAGCCGGAGTCTTACCTTCTCTGGGGCCAACGTCCTGACTTTC. Using reference TRBV27 and TRBJ2-6 for the parts outside the CDR3, the full variable domain is EAQVTQNPRYLITVTGKKLTVTCSQNMNHEYMSWYRQDPGLGLRQIYYSMNVEVTDKGDVPEGYKVSRKEKRNFPLILESPSPNQTSLYFCASRSLTFSGANVLTFGAGSRLTVL.

The rearrangement joins TRBV7-2 to TRBJ2-5, with D uncertain. The CDR3 sequence is 14 residues long. CDR1 is SGHTA and CDR2 is FQGNSA in the germline V gene. The germline V and J ends were trimmed by 2 bases and 5 bases, with 12 bases remaining between them. CDR3 nucleotide sequence: TGTGCCAGCAGCTTATACAGTGAGAGGGAGACCCAGTACTTC. Encoded protein: CASSLYSERETQYF.

V and J are TRBV7-9 and TRBJ2-3, with 7 bases that match TRBD1. Trimming at V came to 3 bases and at J to 5 bases, leaving 5 bases not matched to a gene. CDR3 length: 14 residues. Germline loops: CDR1 SEHNR, CDR2 FQNEAQ (reference sequence). The DNA for the CDR3 is TGTGCCAGCAGCTTGGACAGGCAGGGAGATACGCAGTATTTT. It is translated as CASSLDRQGDTQYF.

This clone was recorded at least ten times. This chain links TRBV5-4 with TRBJ2-1, with 7 bases aligning to TRBD1. There are 14 residues in the CDR3. Germline V gene data show CDR1 as SGHNT and CDR2 as YYREEE (reference sequence). V lost 3 bases to trimming and J lost 5 bases; unmatched junction nucleotides: 5. CDR3 in DNA: TGTGCCAGCAGCTCTCGACAGGGCAACAATGAGCAGTTCTTC. It translates to CASSSRQGNNEQFF.

V is TRBV19 and J is TRBJ2-1; the D is unclear. Trimming removed 3 bases at V and 6 bases at J, with 12 bases between. This CDR3 is built from 14 residues. CDR1 is LNHDA, CDR2 SQIVND, per germline (reference sequence). CDR3 sequence reads: CASSMNSRANEQFF. In DNA form, the CDR3 reads TGTGCCAGTAGTATGAACAGCCGGGCCAATGAGCAGTTCTTC.

Notes on this clone: The sample has other DNA sequences that encode this CDR3 too. This CDR3 reads CAISESAGGETQYF. The CDR3 DNA is TGTGCCATCAGTGAGTCGGCGGGTGGAGAGACCCAGTACTTC. The chain employs TRBV10-3 and TRBJ2-5, with D maybe TRBD2 (5 bases). The CDR3 extends over 14 amino acids. The germline V gene has CDR1 ENHRY and CDR2 SYGVKD. Trimming took off 0 bases at V and 4 bases at J, with 9 bases between the two ends.

The rearrangement uses TRBV7-9 and TRBJ2-3, with D perhaps matching TRBD1 (6 bases). Looked up from germline, CDR1 is SEHNR and CDR2 is FQNEAQ (reference sequence). V was trimmed by 3 bases and J by 4 bases, leaving 8 bases between them. This CDR3 is built from 13 residues. CDR3 DNA sequence: TGTGCCAGCAGCTTCTCAGGGGCAGATACGCAGTATTTT. It codes for CASSFSGADTQYF.

This clone occurred a few times. V usage is TRBV4-1 and J usage is TRBJ1-5, with 7 bases identical to TRBD1. There are 15 residues in the CDR3. V dropped 3 bases and J dropped 7; count of bases not matched to a gene: 9. Looked up from germline, CDR1 is MGHRA and CDR2 is YSYEKL. The CDR3: CASSHGDREGQPQHF. In nucleotides, the CDR3 is TGCGCCAGCAGCCACGGCGACAGGGAGGGACAGCCCCAGCATTTT.

V is TRBV28 and J is TRBJ2-1; D gene uncertain. With 8 bases removed from V and 4 bases from J, the gap between germline ends came to 9 bases. The CDR3 has 12 residues. Germline values: CDR1 MDHEN, CDR2 SYDVKM. In nucleotides, the CDR3 is TGTGCCAGCGCCGTCGGTTACAATGAGCAGTTCTTC. Its translation is CASAVGYNEQFF.

This clone was detected only a few times. This rearrangement joins TRBV28 to TRBJ2-1; TRBD2 might be the D (5 bases). Germline CDR1 and CDR2: MDHEN and SYDVKM. V was pared by 1 base and J by 16 bases, with 14 bases between. The CDR3 is 12 amino acids. The CDR3 here is CASSLSRDERFF. In DNA form, the CDR3 reads TGTGCCAGCAGTTTATCCCGGGATGAGCGATTCTTC.

The chain carries TRBV20-1 and TRBJ2-3; D is unclear. V was clipped by 5 bases and J by 5 bases, with 8 bases between them. CDR1 and CDR2 from the germline V gene are DFQATT and SNEGSKA (reference sequence). CDR3 size: 11 residues. Written as DNA, the CDR3 is TGCAGTGCTTTGGGTCGAGATACGCAGTATTTT. Translation gives CSALGRDTQYF.

The chain couples TRBV6-6 to TRBJ1-5; TRBD1 might be the D (5 bases). V was clipped by 10 bases and J by 0 bases, with 19 bases between them. CDR1 is MNHNY, CDR2 SVGAGI, per germline (reference sequence). The CDR3 runs to 16 residues. The CDR3 reads CATGYIQGNSNQPQHF. Here the CDR3 DNA reads TGTGCCACCGGATACATCCAGGGAAATAGCAATCAGCCCCAGCATTTT.

The rearrangement uses TRBV2 and TRBJ2-1; 9 positions match TRBD2. V was pared by 5 bases and J by 2 bases, with 10 bases of the junction left unmatched. Germline V gene lookup returns CDR1 SNHLY and CDR2 FYNNEI. CDR3 length: 17 residues. CDR3 bases: TGTGCCAGCAGTTCTCGAGGCTGGACTAGCGCCTACAATGAGCAGTTCTTC. Translating it yields CASSSRGWTSAYNEQFF.

This rearrangement joins TRBV4-1 to TRBJ1-2, with a weak D call TRBD1 (5 bases). This CDR3 comprises 15 residues. Germline V gene lookup returns CDR1 MGHRA and CDR2 YSYEKL. The ends were cut back, 4 bases at V and 2 bases at J, with 14 bases in the middle. CDR3 amino acids: CASSLSAGGNYGYTF. CDR3 sequence (DNA): TGCGCCAGCAGCCTGTCGGCGGGGGGGAACTATGGCTACACCTTC.

The J gene is TRBJ2-5, the V gene TRBV5-1, with 7 bases that match TRBD1. J gave up 6 bases and V 1 base, and 12 bases lay outside the gene matches. CDR1 is SGHRS and CDR2 is YFSETQ in the germline V gene. This CDR3 comprises 16 residues. The CDR3 DNA reads TGCGCCAGCAGCTTGCCCTCCTTTCGACAGGGAAAGACCCAGTACTTC. Protein: CASSLPSFRQGKTQYF.

This chain links TRBV30 with TRBJ1-2, with D uncertain. V gave up 3 bases and J gave up 8 bases, with 13 bases separating them. This CDR3 comprises 12 residues. CDR1 is GTSNPN and CDR2 is SVGIG in the germline V gene (reference sequence). The CDR3 DNA is TGTGCCTGGAGGGTACCCCCTATGGGCTACACCTTC. Translation gives CAWRVPPMGYTF.

The gene calls are TRBV29-1 and TRBJ1-2, with D perhaps TRBD1 (5 bases). V lost 4 bases, J lost 4 bases, and 10 bases lay in between. Per germline, CDR1 SQVTM and CDR2 ANQGSEA. The CDR3 is 12 amino acids. CDR3 sequence: CSVVAGAYGYTF. CDR3 bases: TGCAGCGTTGTGGCCGGGGCCTATGGCTACACCTTC.

The chain recombines TRBV10-3 with TRBJ2-5; D not resolved. Trimming left V 10 bases short and J 3 bases short, with 9 bases between. The CDR3 covers 11 residues. Germline CDR1 ENHRY, CDR2 SYGVKD. CDR3 sequence (DNA): TGTGCCACCGCGGAAGAAGAGACCCAGTACTTC. It specifies CATAEEETQYF.

The genes are TRBV15 and TRBJ2-4; tentative D call: TRBD2 (6 bases). Trimming left V 1 base short and J 8 bases short, with 33 bases between. CDR1 and CDR2 from the germline V gene are LNHNV and YYDKDF (reference sequence). This CDR3 has 21 residues. The CDR3 bases are TGTGCCACCAGCAGAGGGGATTGGGGCGTCTTTTCCGGGACCGGGGGTGACATTCAGTACTTC. Protein: CATSRGDWGVFSGTGGDIQYF.

Notes on this clone: Other DNA sequences in this specimen translate into the identical CDR3. CDR3 amino acids: CSVETAYGYTF. CDR3 nucleotide sequence: TGCAGCGTTGAGACTGCCTATGGCTACACCTTC. The rearrangement joins TRBV29-1 to TRBJ1-2; D call uncertain. CDR1 SQVTM and CDR2 ANQGSEA come from the germline V gene. This CDR3 has 11 amino acids. V was cut by 3 bases and J by 4 bases, with 6 bases left in between.